This T cell receptor beta chain was obtained from a study of control samples from healthy donors and cancer patients. Sequencing used immunoSEQ multiplex PCR; TCRdb keeps in-frame clones, though not all of them. Of some 110,000 clones detected, about 80% appear once; the ten largest clones hold less than 15%. This clone was detected only once. With 0 bases removed from V and 4 bases from J, the gap between germline ends came to 9 bases. The germline CDR1 and CDR2 sequences are SNHLY and FYNNEI. The CDR3 has 14 residues. The V gene is TRBV2, the J gene TRBJ1-1; maybe TRBD1 (6 bases). This TCR came from a woman aged 50 to 65 in good health. Sequencing was performed on blood. The CDR3 DNA reads as TGTGCCAGCAGTGAAGCGCTAGGGGGCACTGAAGCTTTCTTT. Residues: CASSEALGGTEAFF.